A single sample is the source of the 10 T cell receptor beta chains below, sequenced in a study of T cell repertoires in cytomegalovirus infection. MiXCR was run by TCRdb on the reads, yielding one entry per CDR3 protein. The table has roughly 640,000 distinct CDR3 sequences, around 24% seen once. Sequenced input: CD8+ T cells from PBMCs. All receptors come from a human donor in good health (CMV status not recorded). Some clones in this sample may be carry-over from other donors' samples.

In DNA form, the CDR3 reads TGTGCCAGCAGCAGCTGTCGGGATTTGAACACTGAAGCTTTCTTT. This codes for CASSSCRDLNTEAFF. The chain recombines TRBV7-6 with TRBJ1-1; D not certain. The CDR3 totals 15 residues. The germline CDR1 and CDR2 sequences are SGHVS and FNYEAQ. V was clipped by 5 bases and J by 0 bases, with 13 bases between them.

This clonotype was counted between two and nine times. This rearrangement joins TRBV6-2 or TRBV6-3 to TRBJ1-1, with D maybe TRBD1 (6 bases). V lost 7 bases, J lost 6 bases, and 12 bases lay in between. The length of the CDR3 is 12 residues. In germline, CDR1 is MNHEY, CDR2 SVGEGT. The CDR3 DNA reads as TGTGCCAGCACCTCCCAGGGGCCTGAAGCTTTCTTT. Protein product: CASTSQGPEAFF.

This clonotype was detected only a few times. The chain has TRBV27 and TRBJ2-3, with 12 positions matching TRBD2. The CDR3 sequence is 18 residues long. Germline trimming cut 5 bases from V and 5 bases from J; bases unmatched to any gene: 14. Germline loops: CDR1 MNHEY, CDR2 SMNVEV (reference sequence). The CDR3 sequence is CASSHPNGLAGIEDTQYF. The CDR3 coding sequence is TGTGCCAGCAGTCACCCGAACGGACTAGCGGGGATTGAAGATACGCAGTATTTT.

This clonotype was recorded many times. The gene calls are TRBV7-6 and TRBJ2-3, with a possible D match to TRBD1 (5 bases). V was pared by 1 base and J by 2 bases, with 16 bases between. This CDR3 comprises 17 residues. Germline V gene sequence: CDR1 SGHVS, CDR2 FNYEAQ. CDR3 sequence reads: CASSLVYRGRSTDTQYF. For the CDR3, the DNA is TGTGCCAGCAGCTTAGTCTATAGGGGCAGGTCCACAGATACGCAGTATTTT.

This clonotype was seen only a few times. V is TRBV5-1 and J is TRBJ2-7; no definite D call. This CDR3 spans 12 amino acids. V lost 5 bases and J lost 6, with 12 bases in between. CDR1 SGHRS and CDR2 YFSETQ come from the germline V gene. The DNA for the CDR3 is TGCGCCAGCAGTCTTTGGGATAGCGAGCAGTACTTC. The encoded protein is CASSLWDSEQYF. Variable domain in full (rest from reference TRBV5-1 and TRBJ2-7): KAGVTQTPRYLIKTRGQQVTLSCSPISGHRSVSWYQQTPGQGLQFLFEYFSETQRNKGNFPGRFSGRQFSNSRSEMNVSTLELGDSALYLCASSLWDSEQYFGPGTRLTVT.

This clonotype has more than one count but fewer than ten. The rearrangement joins TRBV7-6 to TRBJ2-3, with 7 nucleotides matching TRBD1. Trimming took 1 base from V and 2 from J; bases not matched to a gene: 6. CDR1 SGHVS and CDR2 FNYEAQ come from the germline V gene. This CDR3 comprises 16 residues. In DNA, the CDR3 is TGTGCCAGCAGCTTAGTGGGACAGACTGACACAGATACGCAGTATTTT. The encoded protein is CASSLVGQTDTDTQYF.

The sample holds a few counts of this clonotype. This chain joins TRBV29-1 and TRBJ2-5; 9 positions match TRBD1. The ends lost 0 bases at V and 7 bases at J; junction bases unmatched: 12. The CDR3 length is 16 residues. Germline V gives CDR1 SQVTM, CDR2 ANQGSEA. This chain's CDR3 is CSVEDWTGADAGTQYF. The CDR3 DNA reads TGCAGCGTTGAAGATTGGACAGGGGCTGACGCGGGGACCCAGTACTTC.

This clonotype has a count of ten or more. The chain links TRBV7-8 to TRBJ1-1, with D perhaps matching TRBD1 (5 bases). CDR1 is SGHVS and CDR2 is FQNEAQ in the germline V gene. This CDR3 is built from 15 residues. Trimming took off 0 bases at V and 0 bases at J, with 8 bases between the two ends. The CDR3 protein is CASSLAGAVNTEAFF. The DNA of the CDR3 is TGTGCCAGCAGCTTAGCAGGGGCGGTGAACACTGAAGCTTTCTTT.

In nucleotides, the CDR3 is TGTGCCAGCAGTGAATCTGGCGGGGAGACGCAAGAGACCCAGTACTTC. As protein: CASSESGGETQETQYF. The chain uses TRBV25-1 and TRBJ2-5; D might be TRBD2 (6 bases). The V end was cut by 1 base, the J end by 2 bases, with 14 bases between. This CDR3 comprises 16 residues. Germline lookup yields CDR1 MGHDK and CDR2 SYGVNS.

The chain employs TRBV19 and TRBJ2-3, with 11 bases matching TRBD2. V lost 3 bases to trimming and J lost 4 bases; unmatched junction nucleotides: 3. CDR3 length equals 15 residues. The germline V gene encodes CDR1 LNHDA and CDR2 SQIVND (reference sequence). CDR3 residues: CASSISGGDPDTQYF. CDR3 bases: TGTGCCAGTAGTATTAGCGGGGGGGACCCAGATACGCAGTATTTT.